This T cell receptor beta chain was sequenced in a study of blood T cell repertoires in COVID-19. The table came from immunoSEQ multiplex PCR; TCRdb's copy has only in-frame clones and leaves some out. The repertoire holds around 220,000 clones, with about 88% as singletons. CDR1 and CDR2 (germline): SGHVS, FNYEAQ. Trimming removed 2 bases at V and 5 bases at J, with 21 bases between. The CDR3 length is 18 residues. The chain uses TRBV7-6 and TRBJ2-2, with D possibly TRBD2 on 6 matching bases. The sample was peripheral blood. This receptor was obtained from a woman between 45 and 65 years old with COVID-19, enrolled during active disease. The CDR3 DNA reads as TGTGCCAGCAGCTTAACTGCCGGTGCTGGGAGGAAAACCGGGGAGCTGTTTTTT. Translating gives CASSLTAGAGRKTGELFF.